The 10 T cell receptor beta chains listed next were all sequenced from one sample in a study of OX40 agonist ivuxolimab in advanced cancers. Clones were sequenced by immunoSEQ multiplex PCR, and TCRdb holds only the in-frame ones, with some missing. The sample consists of just under 20,000 clones, approximately 87% of them appearing once. This specimen was CD4+ or CD8+ T cells sorted from blood, taken in a trial of the OX40 agonist ivuxolimab. The receptor set was obtained from an adult with an advanced solid tumor such as melanoma, head and neck, liver or kidney cancer.

This clone occurred a few times. The chain joins TRBV27 to TRBJ2-7, with D hard to call. Germline assignment: CDR1 MNHEY and CDR2 SMNVEV (reference sequence). The CDR3 sequence is 11 residues long. V was cut by 6 bases and J by 3 bases, with 6 bases left in between. The CDR3 region has the DNA TGTGCCAGCAGGCAGAGCTACGAGCAGTACTTC. Encoded protein: CASRQSYEQYF.

This clone has a handful of counts. This rearrangement joins TRBV6-6 to TRBJ2-2, with TRBD1 matching over 8 bases. CDR3 length: 16 residues. Trimming cost V 6 bases and J 0 bases; bases outside gene matches: 6. CDR1 and CDR2 (germline): MNHNY, SVGAGI (reference sequence). Written as DNA, the CDR3 is TGTGCCAGCAGGGGAGCGGACAGGGCGAACACCGGGGAGCTGTTTTTT. It yields the protein CASRGADRANTGELFF.

The chain uses TRBV6-5 and TRBJ2-7, with TRBD1 as a possible D gene (6 bases). From germline, CDR1 is MNHEY and CDR2 SVGAGI. V was pared by 6 bases and J by 5 bases, with 17 bases between. The CDR3 runs to 14 residues. The CDR3 DNA is TGTGCCAGCAGGACAGGTTTTTCGCAAGACGAGCAGTACTTC. As protein: CASRTGFSQDEQYF.

The chain is built from TRBV14 and TRBJ2-2, with 8 bases aligning to TRBD2. The germline gives CDR1 SGHDN, CDR2 FVKESK. V gave up 3 bases and J gave up 2 bases; unmatched junction bases: 5. This CDR3 has 16 residues. In nucleotides, the CDR3 is TGTGCCAGCAGCCAGATAGCGGGGATTAACACCGGGGAGCTGTTTTTT. Translated, it gives CASSQIAGINTGELFF.

The genes are TRBV4-2 and TRBJ2-3; D gene uncertain. There are 13 residues in the CDR3. Germline V gene sequence: CDR1 LGHNA, CDR2 YNFKEQ. Trimming pared 3 bases from V and 0 bases from J, leaving 4 bases between. CDR3 sequence reads: CASSQSSTDTQYF. CDR3 nucleotide sequence: TGTGCCAGCAGCCAGAGTAGCACAGATACGCAGTATTTT.

The chain joins TRBV5-1 to TRBJ2-3, with D perhaps matching TRBD2 (5 bases). This CDR3 is built from 16 residues. V gave up 0 bases and J gave up 1 base, with 12 bases separating them. Germline loops: CDR1 SGHRS, CDR2 YFSETQ. The CDR3 here is CASSLGGNTGTDTQYF. The CDR3 DNA reads as TGCGCCAGCAGCTTGGGAGGGAATACTGGCACAGATACGCAGTATTTT.

This clone was counted once. The chain recombines TRBV9 with TRBJ2-5, with 11 bases that match TRBD2. TRBJ2-7 matches the DNA end more closely, so the J call is doubtful. Germline CDR1 is SGDLS and CDR2 is YYNGEE. This CDR3 region has 16 residues. The CDR3 nucleotides read TGTGCCAGCAGCGTCGGGGTAGCGGGAGGGACCTACGAGCAGTACTTC. Its protein is CASSVGVAGGTYEQYF.

This sequence joins TRBV6-5 and TRBJ1-6, with a possible D match to TRBD1 (6 bases). CDR3 length: 14 amino acids. Germline lookup yields CDR1 MNHEY and CDR2 SVGAGI. Trimming removed 6 bases from V and 12 bases from J, with 18 bases in between. The CDR3 DNA reads TGTGCCAGCAGAGATACAGGGTCCTGGGGACCCCTCCACTTT. Protein sequence: CASRDTGSWGPLHF.

This chain uses TRBV9 with TRBJ1-1; D gene ambiguous. V lost 0 bases and J lost 1, with 16 bases in between. The CDR3 has 17 amino acids. CDR1 SGDLS and CDR2 YYNGEE come from the germline V gene. This CDR3 is CASSVDPTQTPNTEAFF. The CDR3 nucleotides read TGTGCCAGCAGCGTAGACCCAACGCAGACACCGAACACTGAAGCTTTCTTT.

This chain joins TRBV2 and TRBJ2-6, with 7 bases lining up with TRBD1. This CDR3 is 17 amino acids long. Germline assignment: CDR1 SNHLY and CDR2 FYNNEI. Germline trimming cut 7 bases from V and 0 bases from J; bases unmatched to any gene: 9. CDR3 loop: CASTQGLPSSGANVLTF. CDR3 coding DNA: TGTGCCAGCACACAGGGGCTCCCATCCTCTGGGGCCAACGTCCTGACTTTC.